There are a few counts of the clone carrying this T cell receptor beta chain. In TCRdb, the RT-PCR reads were re-called with MiXCR into one record per CDR3 protein. The sample has hundreds of thousands of distinct CDR3 sequences; approximately 10% are singletons. In germline, CDR1 is LGHNT, CDR2 FRNRAP. Trimming cost V 8 bases and J 1 base, with 11 bases left between them. CDR3 length: 13 amino acids. This entry belongs to a study of response to subunit inactivated influenza vaccine. This chain links TRBV12-5 with TRBJ2-5, with D hard to call. The TCR originated in a man between 50 and 59 years old who received an inactivated influenza vaccine. This specimen consisted of PBMCs from blood, obtained on the day of vaccination. The CDR3 bases are TGTGCTAGTCTTCGGAGCCCCCAAGAGACCCAGTACTTC. Translated, it gives CASLRSPQETQYF. The variable domain in full, completed from reference TRBV12-5 and TRBJ2-5, reads DARVTQTPRHKVTEMGQEVTMRCQPILGHNTVFWYRQTMMQGLELLAYFRNRAPLDDSGMPKDRFSAEMPDATLATLKIQPSEPRDSAVYFCASLRSPQETQYFGPGTRLLVL.